The clone carrying this T cell receptor beta chain was observed at least ten times. Antigen unknown. This entry comes from a study of beta chain features in type 1 diabetes. Study background: Sorted cells from all samples, numbering roughly 100,000,000, were examined. Study-wide findings and caveats: The naive, central memory and Treg TCRB repertoires showed an apparent similarity that was greater among patients than among healthy donors. Shortening of TCRB CDR3s, moderate but significant, appeared in all four CD4+ subsets of Type 1 diabetes patients. Junctions at VDJ sites from type 1 diabetes patients had fewer insertions and more deletions.

Heparinised blood was drawn once per donor, averaging approximately 100 mL. What was sequenced were expressed TCRB transcripts, since all of the isolated RNA had been reverse transcribed. This table comes from immunoSEQ multiplex PCR, and its TCRdb copy is limited to in-frame clones, with some not included. The repertoire has about 270,000 clones, about 13% of them found once; the top ten carry about 0.016%. V trimming: 3 bases; J trimming: 9 bases; junction bases outside the gene matches: 4. The CDR3 totals 12 residues. Germline loops: CDR1 SQVTM, CDR2 ANQGSEA. The chain employs TRBV29-1 and TRBJ2-4, with 8 bases aligning to TRBD1. This TCR derives from a man aged 25-45 years with type 1 diabetes. Input material: naive CD4+ T cells from blood. In DNA, the CDR3 is TGCAGCGTTGACCAGGGGGCTTCCATTCAGTACTTC. Translation: CSVDQGASIQYF.